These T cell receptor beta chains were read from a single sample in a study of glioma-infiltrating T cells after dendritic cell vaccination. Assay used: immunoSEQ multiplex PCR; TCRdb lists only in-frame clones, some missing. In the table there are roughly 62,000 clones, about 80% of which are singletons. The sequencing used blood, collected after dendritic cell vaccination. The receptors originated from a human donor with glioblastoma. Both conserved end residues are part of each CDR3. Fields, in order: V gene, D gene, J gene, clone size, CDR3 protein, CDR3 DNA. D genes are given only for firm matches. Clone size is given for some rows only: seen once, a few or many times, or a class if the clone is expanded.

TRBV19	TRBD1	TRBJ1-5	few	CASTPDRSHQPQHF	TGTGCCAGTACCCCGGACAGGAGCCATCAGCCCCAGCATTTT
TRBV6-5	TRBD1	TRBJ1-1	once	CASSPLDRGLTEAFF	TGTGCCAGCAGTCCCTTGGACAGGGGGCTCACTGAAGCTTTCTTT
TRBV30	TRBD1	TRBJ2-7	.	CAWTIQGMGYEQYF	TGTGCCTGGACCATACAGGGGATGGGTTACGAGCAGTACTTC
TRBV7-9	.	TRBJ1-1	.	CASSLANRDTEAFF	TGTGCCAGCAGCTTAGCGAACAGAGACACTGAAGCTTTCTTT
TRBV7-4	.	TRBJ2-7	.	CASSSRLVSSYEQYF	TGTGCCAGCAGCTCGCGTCTAGTTAGCTCCTACGAGCAGTACTTC
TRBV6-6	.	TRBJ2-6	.	CASSFTGTGANVLTF	TGTGCCAGCAGTTTTACAGGCACTGGGGCCAACGTCCTGACTTTC
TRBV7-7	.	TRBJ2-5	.	CASSPRGTQYF	TGTGCTAGCAGCCCCCGAGGGACCCAGTACTTC
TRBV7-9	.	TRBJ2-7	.	CASSSPRGSYEQYF	TGTGCCAGCAGCTCCCCCCGGGGTTCCTACGAGCAGTACTTC
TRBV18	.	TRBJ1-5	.	CASSPPSDNQPQHF	TGTGCCAGCTCACCACCGTCAGATAATCAGCCCCAGCATTTT
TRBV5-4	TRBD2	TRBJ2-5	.	CASRRAGGVSEETQYF	TGTGCCAGCAGAAGAGCCGGGGGGGTTTCGGAGGAGACCCAGTACTTC
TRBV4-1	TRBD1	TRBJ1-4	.	CASSPRDRGGEKLFF	TGCGCCAGCAGCCCCCGGGACAGGGGTGGAGAAAAACTGTTTTTT
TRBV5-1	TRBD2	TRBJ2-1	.	CASSPLKTSGGADEQFF	TGCGCCAGCAGCCCACTTAAGACTAGCGGGGGGGCCGATGAGCAGTTCTTC
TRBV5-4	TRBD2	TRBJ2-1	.	CASSLTLAGYNEQFF	TGTGCCAGCAGCTTGACTCTAGCGGGCTACAATGAGCAGTTCTTC
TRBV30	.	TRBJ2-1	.	CAWSVTIYNEQFF	TGTGCCTGGAGTGTGACTATATACAATGAGCAGTTCTTC
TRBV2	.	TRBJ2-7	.	CASRTDHYEQYF	TGTGCCTCCCGGACAGACCACTACGAGCAGTACTTC
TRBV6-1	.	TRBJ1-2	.	CASSEAGGAYGYTF	TGTGCCAGCAGTGAAGCCGGGGGGGCCTATGGCTACACCTTC
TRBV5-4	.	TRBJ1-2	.	CASSSVGGEGYTF	TGTGCCAGCAGCTCGGTTGGAGGGGAAGGCTACACCTTC
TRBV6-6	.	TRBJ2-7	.	CASSYSRQASYEQYF	TGTGCCAGCAGTTACTCGAGACAGGCTTCCTACGAGCAGTACTTC
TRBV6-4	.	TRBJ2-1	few	CASSPTSNYNEQFF	TGTGCCAGCAGTCCTACTAGCAACTACAATGAGCAGTTCTTC
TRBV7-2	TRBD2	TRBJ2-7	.	CASSPPGLGAYEQYF	TGTGCCAGCAGCCCCCCGGGACTAGGGGCCTACGAGCAGTACTTC
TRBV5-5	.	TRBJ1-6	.	CASNLVAGVWGSPLHF	TGTGCCAGCAACTTGGTAGCGGGGGTGTGGGGTTCACCCCTCCACTTT
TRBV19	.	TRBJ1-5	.	CASSTFRRAPNQPQHF	TGTGCCAGTAGTACCTTCCGGAGGGCGCCCAATCAGCCCCAGCATTTT
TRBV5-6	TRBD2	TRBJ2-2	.	CASSLKTSGIRELFF	TGTGCCAGCAGCTTGAAAACTAGCGGGATCCGGGAGCTGTTTTTT
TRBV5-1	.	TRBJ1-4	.	CASSLEAGPGTNEKLFF	TGCGCCAGCAGCTTGGAGGCGGGACCAGGAACTAATGAAAAACTGTTTTTT
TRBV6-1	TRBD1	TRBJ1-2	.	CASSATGEPYGYTF	TGTGCCAGCAGCGCGACAGGGGAGCCCTATGGCTACACCTTC
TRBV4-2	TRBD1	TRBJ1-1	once	CASSPTPDRMNTEAFF	TGTGCCAGCAGCCCGACCCCGGACAGGATGAACACTGAAGCTTTCTTT
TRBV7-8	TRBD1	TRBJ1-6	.	CASSTLRTGGMDSPLHF	TGTGCCAGCAGCACCTTAAGGACAGGGGGAATGGATTCACCCCTCCACTTT
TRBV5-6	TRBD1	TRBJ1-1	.	CASSFVTGGFTEAFF	TGTGCCAGCAGCTTTGTAACAGGGGGTTTCACTGAAGCTTTCTTT
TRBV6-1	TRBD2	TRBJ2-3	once	CASSGRTSGMPDTQYF	TGTGCCAGCAGTGGGAGGACTAGCGGGATGCCAGATACGCAGTATTTT
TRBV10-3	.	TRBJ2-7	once	CAISDVARSSYEQYF	TGTGCCATCAGTGACGTGGCCCGCAGCTCCTACGAGCAGTACTTC
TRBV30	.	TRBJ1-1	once	CAWSVFRGYTEAFF	TGTGCCTGGAGTGTGTTCCGGGGTTACACTGAAGCTTTCTTT
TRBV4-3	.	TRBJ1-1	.	CASSTLGGLNTEAFF	TGCGCCAGCAGCACCTTGGGGGGGTTGAACACTGAAGCTTTCTTT
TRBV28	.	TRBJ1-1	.	CASSLRTEAFF	TGTGCCAGCAGTTTACGGACTGAAGCTTTCTTT
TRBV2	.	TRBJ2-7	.	CASKPGLSVEYYEQYF	TGTGCCAGCAAGCCGGGACTTTCGGTAGAGTATTACGAGCAGTACTTC
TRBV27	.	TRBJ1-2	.	CASSLWGGARYGYTF	TGTGCCAGCAGTTTATGGGGGGGCGCTCGGTATGGCTACACCTTC
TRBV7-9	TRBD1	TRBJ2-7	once	CASSSDRGRYEQYF	TGTGCCAGCAGCTCGGACAGGGGACGATACGAGCAGTACTTC
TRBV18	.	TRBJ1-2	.	CASSPPNTLYGYTF	TGTGCCAGCTCACCACCGAACACCCTCTATGGCTACACCTTC
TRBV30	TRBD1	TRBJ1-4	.	CAWRRTGDTNEKLFF	TGTGCCTGGAGACGGACAGGGGATACTAATGAAAAACTGTTTTTT
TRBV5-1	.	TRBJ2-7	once	CASSFVRSYEQYF	TGCGCCAGCAGCTTTGTCCGATCCTACGAGCAGTACTTC
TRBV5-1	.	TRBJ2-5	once	CASSPLASQETQYF	TGCGCCAGCAGCCCTCTAGCGAGCCAAGAGACCCAGTACTTC
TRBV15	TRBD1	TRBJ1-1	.	CATSREGRGLTEAFF	TGTGCCACCAGCAGAGAGGGCAGGGGGCTCACTGAAGCTTTCTTT
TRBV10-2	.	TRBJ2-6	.	CASSSISSGANVLTF	TGCGCCAGCAGCTCTATTAGCTCTGGGGCCAACGTCCTGACTTTC
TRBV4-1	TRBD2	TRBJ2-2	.	CASSQGTSGGVNTGELFF	TGCGCCAGCAGCCAAGGGACTAGCGGGGGGGTAAACACCGGGGAGCTGTTTTTT
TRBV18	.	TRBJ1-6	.	CASSPRAGSFYNSPLHF	TGTGCCAGCTCACCACGGGCAGGGTCTTTTTATAATTCACCCCTCCACTTT
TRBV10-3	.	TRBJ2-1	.	CAISPRGGAMDEQFF	TGTGCCATCAGTCCTCGAGGGGGGGCAATGGATGAGCAGTTCTTC
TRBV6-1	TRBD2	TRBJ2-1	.	CASSETSGGLSEQFF	TGTGCCAGCAGTGAAACTAGCGGGGGACTCAGTGAGCAGTTCTTC
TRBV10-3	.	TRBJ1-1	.	CAISGGYAEAFF	TGTGCCATCAGCGGAGGGTACGCTGAAGCTTTCTTT